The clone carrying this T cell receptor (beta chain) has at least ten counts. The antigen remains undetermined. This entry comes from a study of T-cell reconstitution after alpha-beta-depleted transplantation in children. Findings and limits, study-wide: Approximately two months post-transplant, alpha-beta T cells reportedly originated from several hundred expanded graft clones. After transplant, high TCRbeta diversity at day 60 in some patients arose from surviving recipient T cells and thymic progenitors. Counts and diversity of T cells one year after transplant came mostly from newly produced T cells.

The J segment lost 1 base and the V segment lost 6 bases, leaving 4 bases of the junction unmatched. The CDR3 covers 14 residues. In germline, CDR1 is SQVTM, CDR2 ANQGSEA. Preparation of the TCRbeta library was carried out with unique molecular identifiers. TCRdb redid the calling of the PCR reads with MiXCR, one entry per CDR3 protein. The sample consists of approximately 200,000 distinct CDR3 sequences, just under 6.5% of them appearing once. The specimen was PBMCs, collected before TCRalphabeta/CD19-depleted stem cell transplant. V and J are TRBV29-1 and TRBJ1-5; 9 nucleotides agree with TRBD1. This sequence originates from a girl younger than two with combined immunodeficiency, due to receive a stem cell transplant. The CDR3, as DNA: TGCAGCGTCCAGACAGGGGGGAGCAATCAGCCCCAGCATTTT. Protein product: CSVQTGGSNQPQHF.